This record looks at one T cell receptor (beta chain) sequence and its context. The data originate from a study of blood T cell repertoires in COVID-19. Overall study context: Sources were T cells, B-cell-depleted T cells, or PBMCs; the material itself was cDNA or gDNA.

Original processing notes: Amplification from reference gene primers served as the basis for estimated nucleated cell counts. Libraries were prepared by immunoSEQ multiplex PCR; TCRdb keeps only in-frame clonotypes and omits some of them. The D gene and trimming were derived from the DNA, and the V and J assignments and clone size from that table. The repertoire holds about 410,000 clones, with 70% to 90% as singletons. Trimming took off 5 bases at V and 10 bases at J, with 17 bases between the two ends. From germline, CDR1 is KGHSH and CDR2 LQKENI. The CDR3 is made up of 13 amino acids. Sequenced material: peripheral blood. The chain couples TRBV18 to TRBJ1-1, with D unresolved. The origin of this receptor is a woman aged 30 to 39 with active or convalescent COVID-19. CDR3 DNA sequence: TGTGCCAGCTCAGCGGTAGAATTGTCCGGAGCTTTCTTT. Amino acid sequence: CASSAVELSGAFF.